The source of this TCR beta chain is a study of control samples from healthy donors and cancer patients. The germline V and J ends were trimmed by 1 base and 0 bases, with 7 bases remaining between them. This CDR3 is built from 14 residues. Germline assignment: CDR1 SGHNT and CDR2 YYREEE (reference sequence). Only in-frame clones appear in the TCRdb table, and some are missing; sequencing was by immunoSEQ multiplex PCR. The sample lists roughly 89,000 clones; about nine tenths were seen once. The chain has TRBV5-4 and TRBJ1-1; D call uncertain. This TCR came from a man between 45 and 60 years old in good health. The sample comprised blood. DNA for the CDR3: TGTGCCAGCAGCTTGCGTTTAATGAACACTGAAGCTTTCTTT. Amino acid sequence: CASSLRLMNTEAFF.